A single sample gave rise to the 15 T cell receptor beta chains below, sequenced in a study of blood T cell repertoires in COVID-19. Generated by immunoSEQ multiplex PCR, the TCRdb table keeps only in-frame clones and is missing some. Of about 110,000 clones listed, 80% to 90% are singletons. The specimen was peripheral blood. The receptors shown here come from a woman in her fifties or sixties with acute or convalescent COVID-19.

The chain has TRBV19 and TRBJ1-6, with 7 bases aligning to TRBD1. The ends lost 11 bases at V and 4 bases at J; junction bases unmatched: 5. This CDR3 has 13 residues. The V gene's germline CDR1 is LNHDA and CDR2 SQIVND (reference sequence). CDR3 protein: CAARDRYNSPLHF. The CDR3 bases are TGTGCCGCCCGGGACAGATATAATTCACCCCTCCACTTT.

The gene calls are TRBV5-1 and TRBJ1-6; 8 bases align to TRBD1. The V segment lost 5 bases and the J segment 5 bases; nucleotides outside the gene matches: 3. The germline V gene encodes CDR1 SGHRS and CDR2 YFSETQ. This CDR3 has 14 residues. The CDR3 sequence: CASSPDRDNSPLHF. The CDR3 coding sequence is TGCGCCAGCAGTCCGGACAGGGATAATTCACCCCTCCACTTT.

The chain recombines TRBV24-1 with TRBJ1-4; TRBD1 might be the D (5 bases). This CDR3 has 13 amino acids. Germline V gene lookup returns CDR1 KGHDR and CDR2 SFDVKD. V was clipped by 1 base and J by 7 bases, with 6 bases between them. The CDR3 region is CATSDFDSEKLFF. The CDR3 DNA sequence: TGTGCCACCAGTGATTTCGACAGTGAAAAACTGTTTTTT.

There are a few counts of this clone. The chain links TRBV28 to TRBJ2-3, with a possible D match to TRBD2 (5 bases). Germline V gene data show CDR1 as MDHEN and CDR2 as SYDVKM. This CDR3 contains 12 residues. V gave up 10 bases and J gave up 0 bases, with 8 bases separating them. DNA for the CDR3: TGTGCCATCGGGGAAAGCACAGATACGCAGTATTTT. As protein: CAIGESTDTQYF.

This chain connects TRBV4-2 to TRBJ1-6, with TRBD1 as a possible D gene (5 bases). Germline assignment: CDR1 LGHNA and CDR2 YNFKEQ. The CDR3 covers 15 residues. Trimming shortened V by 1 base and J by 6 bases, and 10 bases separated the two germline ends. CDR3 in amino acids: CASSQGQTSNSPLHF. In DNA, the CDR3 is TGTGCCAGCAGCCAAGGACAGACCTCTAATTCACCCCTCCACTTT.

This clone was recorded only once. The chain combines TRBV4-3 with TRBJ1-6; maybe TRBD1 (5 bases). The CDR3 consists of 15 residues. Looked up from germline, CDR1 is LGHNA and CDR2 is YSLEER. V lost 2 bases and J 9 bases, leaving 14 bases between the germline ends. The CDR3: CASSQSQGLGSPLHF. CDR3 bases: TGCGCCAGCAGCCAATCCCAGGGATTGGGTTCACCCCTCCACTTT.

Here the CDR3 reads CASSQDNGDQPQHF. CDR3 DNA: TGCGCCAGCAGCCAAGATAACGGGGATCAGCCCCAGCATTTT. The chain joins TRBV4-3 to TRBJ1-5; D uncertain. The V gene's germline CDR1 is LGHNA and CDR2 YSLEER. The CDR3 length is 14 residues. V lost 0 bases and J 5 bases, leaving 8 bases between the germline ends.

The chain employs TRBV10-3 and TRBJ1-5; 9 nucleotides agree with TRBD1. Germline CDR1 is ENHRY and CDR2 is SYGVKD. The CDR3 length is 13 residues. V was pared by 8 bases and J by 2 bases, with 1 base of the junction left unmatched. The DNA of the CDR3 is TGTGCCATCCGGGACAGGGGCAATCAGCCCCAGCATTTT. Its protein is CAIRDRGNQPQHF.

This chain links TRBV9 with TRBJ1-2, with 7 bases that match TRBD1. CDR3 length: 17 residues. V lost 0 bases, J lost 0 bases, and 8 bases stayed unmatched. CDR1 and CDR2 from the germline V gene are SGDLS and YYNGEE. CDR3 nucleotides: TGTGCCAGCAGCGTAGGTGGGGGACAGCAAGCTAACTATGGCTACACCTTC. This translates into CASSVGGGQQANYGYTF.

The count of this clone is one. The CDR3 DNA is TGTGCCAGCAGCTCTTCGGGTGCCCAACAAGAGACCCAGTACTTC. Translation: CASSSSGAQQETQYF. The chain couples TRBV7-3 to TRBJ2-5; D unresolved. V lost 4 bases, J lost 2 bases, and 14 bases lay in between. This CDR3 comprises 15 residues. The germline CDR1 and CDR2 sequences are SGHTA and FQGTGA. Based on the CDR3 plus reference TRBV7-3 and TRBJ2-5, the full variable domain is GAGVSQTPSNKVTEKGKYVELRCDPISGHTALYWYRQSLGQGPEFLIYFQGTGAADDSGLPNDRFFAVRPEGSVSTLKIQRTERGDSAVYLCASSSSGAQQETQYFGPGTRLLVL.

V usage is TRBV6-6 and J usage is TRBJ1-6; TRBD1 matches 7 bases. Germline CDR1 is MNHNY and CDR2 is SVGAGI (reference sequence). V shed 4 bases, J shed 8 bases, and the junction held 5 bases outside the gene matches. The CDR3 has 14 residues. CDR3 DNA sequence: TGTGCCAGCAGTTTGACAGGGATGTATTCACCCCTCCACTTT. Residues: CASSLTGMYSPLHF.

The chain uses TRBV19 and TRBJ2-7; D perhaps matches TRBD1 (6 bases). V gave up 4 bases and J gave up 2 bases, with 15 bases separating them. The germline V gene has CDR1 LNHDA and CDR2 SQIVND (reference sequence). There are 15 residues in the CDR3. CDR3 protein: CASSTGEPPTYEQYF. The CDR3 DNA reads TGTGCCAGTAGTACAGGGGAACCCCCCACCTACGAGCAGTACTTC.

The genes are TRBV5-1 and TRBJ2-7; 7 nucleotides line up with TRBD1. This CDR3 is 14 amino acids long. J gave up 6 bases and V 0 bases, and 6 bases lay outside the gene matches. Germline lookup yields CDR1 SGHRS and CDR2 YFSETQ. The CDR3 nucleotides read TGCGCCAGCAGCTTGGTGTCAGGGGGATTCGAGCAGTACTTC. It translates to CASSLVSGGFEQYF.

DNA of the CDR3: TGCGCCAGCAGCGCTACAGGGGGCTATGGCTACACCTTC. Translating it yields CASSATGGYGYTF. The chain couples TRBV5-1 to TRBJ1-2, with 8 bases aligning to TRBD1. This CDR3 has 13 amino acids. Germline lookup yields CDR1 SGHRS and CDR2 YFSETQ. Unmatched junction bases numbered 3, after V lost 4 bases and J lost 4 bases.

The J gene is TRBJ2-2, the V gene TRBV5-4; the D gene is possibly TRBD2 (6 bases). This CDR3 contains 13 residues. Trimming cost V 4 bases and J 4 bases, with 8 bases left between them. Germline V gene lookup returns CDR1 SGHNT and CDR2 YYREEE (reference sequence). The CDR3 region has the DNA TGTGCCAGCAGCGGGGACTTCACCGGGGAGCTGTTTTTT. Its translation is CASSGDFTGELFF. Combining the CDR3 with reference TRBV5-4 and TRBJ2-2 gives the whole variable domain ETGVTQSPTHLIKTRGQQVTLRCSSQSGHNTVSWYQQALGQGPQFIFQYYREEENGRGNFPPRFSGLQFPNYSSELNVNALELDDSALYLCASSGDFTGELFFGEGSRLTVL.